These T cell receptor beta chains were read from a single sample in a study of blood T cell repertoires in COVID-19. The table came from immunoSEQ multiplex PCR; TCRdb's copy has only in-frame clones and leaves some out. The sample holds about 160,000 clones, 82% seen once. The sample taken for sequencing was peripheral blood. The source of these receptors is a human donor with acute or convalescent COVID-19. The donor label of this sample is uncertain. The CDR3 runs from the conserved cysteine through the conserved F or W. D genes are given only for firm matches. Clone sizes are given selectively: once, few, many, or a class where the clone is expanded.

V gene,clone size,J gene,D gene,CDR3 DNA,CDR3 protein
TRBV10-1,NA,TRBJ2-2,TRBD2,TGCGCCAGCAGTGAGGAGTTAGCGGGGGCCGGGGAGCTGTTTTTT,CASSEELAGAGELFF
TRBV7-9,few,TRBJ1-2,NA,TGTGCCAGCAGCCCTGGACAGCTAGGTGTCTCCTTC,CASSPGQLGVSF
TRBV7-9,NA,TRBJ1-2,TRBD1,TGTGCCAGCAGCCTGAAAGCCCGACAGGGCGGCCTAGACTACACCTTC,CASSLKARQGGLDYTF
TRBV6-5,NA,TRBJ1-2,TRBD1,TGTGCCAGCAGTATATTACAGGGGAACTATGGCTACACCTTC,CASSILQGNYGYTF
TRBV6-5,NA,TRBJ1-2,TRBD1,TGTGCCAGCACCGCACAGGGGGCGATCAACTATGGCTACACCTTC,CASTAQGAINYGYTF
TRBV2,NA,TRBJ2-3,NA,TGTGCCAGCAGTGAAGTTGAGGGGGGGCGGGTAGATACGCAGTATTTT,CASSEVEGGRVDTQYF
TRBV3-1/TRBV3-2,NA,TRBJ1-3,NA,TGTGCCAGCCAACGGTCTCAGGTCGGTGGCACCATATATTTT,CASQRSQVGGTIYF
TRBV4-2,NA,TRBJ2-2,TRBD1,TGTGCCAGCAGCCCGGGACAGGGGCGGTACACCGGGGAGCTGTTTTTT,CASSPGQGRYTGELFF
TRBV4-2,few,TRBJ1-6,NA,TGTGCCAGCAGCCAAGTGGACGGGGGAGGAGCACCCCTCCACTTT,CASSQVDGGGAPLHF
TRBV6-4,NA,TRBJ1-2,NA,TGTGCCAGCAGTGACGTTCCTCAGGGGCGAGGCTACACCTTC,CASSDVPQGRGYTF
TRBV5-1,NA,TRBJ2-7,TRBD1,TGCGCCAGCAGCTTTGAAGGGGGCCCCCATGGCGAGCAGTACTTC,CASSFEGGPHGEQYF
TRBV7-8,NA,TRBJ2-5,NA,TGTGCCAGCAGCTTAGGTGGACAGCCCTTTGAGACCCAGTACTTC,CASSLGGQPFETQYF
TRBV3-1/TRBV3-2,NA,TRBJ1-2,NA,TGTGCCAGCAGCCTACGTGGGCAGCGGAGGGGCTACACCTTC,CASSLRGQRRGYTF
TRBV7-3,NA,TRBJ2-1,NA,TGTGCCAGCAGCCTACAGGGCGGTGAGCAGTTCTTC,CASSLQGGEQFF
TRBV2,NA,TRBJ1-4,NA,TGTGCCAGCAGTTCCGACGCGGTTGAAAAACTGTTTTTT,CASSSDAVEKLFF
TRBV10-3,NA,TRBJ2-7,NA,TGTGCCATCAGTGAGCGCCCGCGAACGGGAAACGAGCAGTACTTC,CAISERPRTGNEQYF
TRBV10-3,NA,TRBJ1-2,NA,TGTGCCATCAGTGAGTCGAACTCTAACAGGAACTATGGCTACACCTTC,CAISESNSNRNYGYTF
TRBV6-4,NA,TRBJ2-1,TRBD2,TGTGCCAGTAGCGGGGGTGGTAATGAGCAGTTCTTC,CASSGGGNEQFF
TRBV10-3,once,TRBJ1-5,TRBD1,TGTGCCATCAGTGCGACAGGGGGCCGAAGCAATCAGCCCCAGCATTTT,CAISATGGRSNQPQHF
TRBV29-1,NA,TRBJ1-4,TRBD1,TGCAGCGTCAGGGGGGCCATAACTAATGAAAAACTGTTTTTT,CSVRGAITNEKLFF
TRBV6-2/TRBV6-3,once,TRBJ1-4,NA,TGTGCCAGCAGTTTCGAGGCGGTGGCTGAGGCCGTTAATGAAAAACTGTTTTTT,CASSFEAVAEAVNEKLFF
TRBV19,NA,TRBJ1-2,NA,TGTGCCAGTAGTATCGGGACTCTCGGCGGCTATGGCTACACCTTC,CASSIGTLGGYGYTF
TRBV30,NA,TRBJ2-7,NA,TGTGCCTGGAGTGTCTTGCGGAAATCCTTGGTGTACTTC,CAWSVLRKSLVYF
TRBV5-1,NA,TRBJ2-3,TRBD2,TGCGCCAGCAGCTTTCGACTAGCGGGTACTAGCACAGATACGCAGTATTTT,CASSFRLAGTSTDTQYF
TRBV6-4,once,TRBJ1-1,TRBD1,TGTGCCAGCAGGAGGGGACAGGGGAACACTGAAGCTTTCTTT,CASRRGQGNTEAFF
TRBV2,few,TRBJ1-2,NA,TGTGCCAGCAGTGACAGGGGCAATAACTATGGCTACACCTTC,CASSDRGNNYGYTF
TRBV20-1,NA,TRBJ2-1,TRBD2,TGCAGTGCGAGTACCGGGCGTGAACTAGCGGGGGAGCCAGGGGAGCAGTTCTTC,CSASTGRELAGEPGEQFF
TRBV19,NA,TRBJ1-5,NA,TGTGCCACCAGGCCAAACAGGGCTGGCAATCAGCCCCAGCATTTT,CATRPNRAGNQPQHF
TRBV7-2,NA,TRBJ2-5,NA,TGTGCCAGCAGCTTAGGTGCGAAGACCCAGTACTTC,CASSLGAKTQYF
TRBV12-3/TRBV12-4,once,TRBJ1-2,TRBD1,TGTGCCAGCAGCCGGGACAGGTTCGGGGGCTACACCTTC,CASSRDRFGGYTF
TRBV3-1/TRBV3-2,NA,TRBJ1-2,NA,TGTGCCAGCAGCCAGGTAGCCGGGAACTATGGCTACACCTTC,CASSQVAGNYGYTF
TRBV27,NA,TRBJ2-7,NA,TGTGCCAGCAGTCCAAAGGCGGCGGGCTACGAGCAGTACTTC,CASSPKAAGYEQYF
TRBV3-1/TRBV3-2,few,TRBJ2-5,TRBD2,TGTGCCAGCAGCCAAGATCTTCGGCGGGGGGCGTACCAAGAGACCCAGTACTTC,CASSQDLRRGAYQETQYF
TRBV5-6,NA,TRBJ2-1,NA,TGTGCCAGCAGCTTGGGGCCTGGGAGATCCTACAATGAGCAGTTCTTC,CASSLGPGRSYNEQFF
TRBV18,NA,TRBJ1-5,NA,TGTGCCAGCTCACCCTCGGTGGCCTCGGATAGGGGTCAGCCCCAGCATTTT,CASSPSVASDRGQPQHF
TRBV30,NA,TRBJ1-2,NA,TGTGCCTGGACCAAAACCGAGGGCTACACCTTC,CAWTKTEGYTF
TRBV27,NA,TRBJ1-2,NA,TGTGCCAGCAGCTTTAGACAGGCCGCGAAAGGCTACACCTTC,CASSFRQAAKGYTF
TRBV6-2/TRBV6-3,NA,TRBJ2-5,TRBD2,TGTGCCAGCAGTCCGGGACTAGCGGGGTACCAAGAGACCCAGTACTTC,CASSPGLAGYQETQYF
TRBV15,NA,TRBJ2-5,NA,TGTGCCACCAGCACACGGGGCGGAGGGGAGACCCAGTACTTC,CATSTRGGGETQYF
TRBV2,NA,TRBJ2-7,TRBD1,TGTGCCAGCAGGGAAGGGACAGTCAAGCACGAGCAGTACTTC,CASREGTVKHEQYF
TRBV7-2,NA,TRBJ1-1,NA,TGTGCCAGCAGCTTAGAATCGGGTAGTACCACTGAAGCTTTCTTT,CASSLESGSTTEAFF
TRBV19,NA,TRBJ1-5,NA,TGTGCCAGTAGTACGGTGGGCAATCAGCCCCAGCATTTT,CASSTVGNQPQHF
TRBV7-2,NA,TRBJ2-1,NA,TGTGCCAGCAGCACGGACTATGGGTACAATGAGCAGTTCTTC,CASSTDYGYNEQFF
TRBV4-3,NA,TRBJ2-1,NA,TGCGCCAGCAGCCAAGATGGGGCGGGGATGGGTGAGCAGTTCTTC,CASSQDGAGMGEQFF